What follows describes a single TCR beta chain. Its antigen remains undetermined. No much larger clone is present one base from it, and per-base qualities are unavailable. In the prospective study, participants were about 18 to 90 years old, resided in under 30 geographic areas of the United States, and were enrolled through a virtual design. In the prospective study, cohorts were assigned on the basis of participant-reported clinical history obtained from a screening survey and a study questionnaire. A participant counted as exposed if, within 2 weeks of entering the study, that participant had been in contact with someone who had a PCR-confirmed or clinician-diagnosed COVID-19 case. In the prospective study, mobile phlebotomists collected whole blood, serum and a nasopharyngeal or oropharyngeal swab from each participant. Over a roughly 2-month period, participants in the prospective study had the option of providing additional blood draws and questionnaires. Prospective study blood samples were shipped either frozen or at room temperature before DNA extraction.

The record originates from a study of blood T cell repertoires in COVID-19 (dated by TCRdb to 2019 to 2021). Looking at the study overall: Samples covering the acute and convalescent phases of COVID-19 were provided by collaborators in the United States, Italy and Spain. The material from the prospective study consisted of cDNA or gDNA derived from T cells, B-cell-depleted T cells, or PBMCs. The dataset comprised deeply sampled blood TCRbeta repertoires from subjects exposed to, actively infected with, or recovered from COVID-19. The repertoires were released in a freely available public database meant as a resource for research on the immune response to SARS-CoV-2. Samples came from the ongoing ImmuneRACE study (first 160 participants) plus 1,254 subjects from 6 global collaborators. A de-identified subject ID, COVID-19 status, age in years and sex were almost always included in the sample metadata. Where available, HLA class I and class II types were obtained from metadata supplied by the sample provider rather than from assay-based typing. What the authors observed across the whole study: The quantity of clinical and demographic metadata differed by source and by participant and was supplied without curation.

V trim: 6 bases; J trim: 12 bases; unmatched bases: 12. The germline V gene specifies MNHEY as CDR1 and SVGAGI as CDR2. Including cysteine and phenylalanine, the CDR3 has 13 amino acids. Only CDR3 DNA is held: 39 bases, read in frame from base 1. TCRbeta CDR3 regions were amplified from genomic DNA by means of the immunoSEQ Assay, a bias-controlled multiplex PCR. As for how the authors treated the data: The number of nucleated cells in each sample was estimated by amplification of reference gene primers within the assay. To quantify the absolute abundance of each unique TCRbeta CDR3 rearrangement, sequence reads were collapsed and filtered. For each sample, productive Simpson clonality was calculated by taking the square root of Simpson's diversity index across productive rearrangements. Not all clones reach the TCRdb copy of this immuneACCESS table, which keeps in-frame sequences only. Checked studies attribute under half of the gap to unresolved V genes and leave the rest unexplained. That table gives V, J and clone size, and the DNA gave D and trimming. This sample lists about 210,000 clones; about 88% were detected once. The ten largest clones take up 3.5% to 5.5% of the sample.

The TCR sequence derives from a woman aged 25 to 39 who had been exposed to COVID-19. The chain employs TRBV6-5 and TRBJ1-2, and 8 junctional nucleotides match TRBD1. The sample was PBMCs or T cells enriched from blood (not recorded which). The CDR3 here reads CASRTGDGWRDTF. The DNA reads as follows: TGTGCCAGCAGGACAGGGGATGGGTGGAGGGACACCTTC.